The 17 T cell receptor beta chains in this list originate from one sample, sequenced in a study of blood T cell repertoires in COVID-19. The protocol was immunoSEQ multiplex PCR, while the TCRdb copy is restricted to in-frame clones and leaves out a portion. This sample has roughly 150,000 clones, with more than 75% found just once. The sequenced material came from peripheral blood. These receptors were obtained from a man aged 55 to 70 with acute or convalescent COVID-19.

The chain is built from TRBV18 and TRBJ2-1; tentatively, D is TRBD2 (6 bases). There are 14 residues in the CDR3. With 6 bases removed from V and 7 bases from J, the gap between germline ends came to 16 bases. CDR1 KGHSH and CDR2 LQKENI come from the germline V gene. In DNA, the CDR3 is TGTGCCAGCTCGGTTAGCGGCCCTGGGAATGAGCAGTTCTTC. It encodes CASSVSGPGNEQFF.

In its sample, this clone was seen a few times. The chain couples TRBV11-2 to TRBJ1-5; 7 bases line up with TRBD1. CDR3 size: 15 residues. V gave up 5 bases and J gave up 7 bases; unmatched junction bases: 11. Looked up from germline, CDR1 is SGHAT and CDR2 is FQNNGV. The CDR3 nucleotides read TGTGCCAGCAGCCGCGGAGGGGGCGGATGGCAGCCCCAGCATTTT. Translating gives CASSRGGGGWQPQHF.

In DNA, the CDR3 is TGTGCCAGCAGCACTTGGGGGGGGCGGTTATCGAACACTGAAGCTTTCTTT. It translates to CASSTWGGRLSNTEAFF. The gene calls are TRBV14 and TRBJ1-1; possibly TRBD1 for D (6 bases). V was clipped by 5 bases and J by 1 base, with 20 bases between them. CDR3 length: 17 residues. From germline, CDR1 is SGHDN and CDR2 FVKESK.

This chain links TRBV4-1 with TRBJ2-7; 8 nucleotides agree with TRBD2. Trimming took 1 base from V and 1 from J; bases not matched to a gene: 6. The CDR3 length is 16 residues. CDR1 MGHRA and CDR2 YSYEKL come from the germline V gene. The CDR3 nucleotides are TGCGCCAGCAGCCAAGCGACCCTAGCGGGTTCCTACGAGCAGTACTTC. Translation: CASSQATLAGSYEQYF.

The chain couples TRBV29-1 to TRBJ1-3; weak D call: TRBD1 (5 bases). Trimming shortened V by 6 bases and J by 0 bases, and 18 bases separated the two germline ends. Looked up from germline, CDR1 is SQVTM and CDR2 is ANQGSEA. The CDR3 length is 16 residues. This CDR3 reads CSVGGRGTSSGNTIYF. In DNA, the CDR3 is TGCAGCGTCGGGGGTCGGGGGACGAGCTCTGGAAACACCATATATTTT. Based on the CDR3 plus reference TRBV29-1 and TRBJ1-3, the full variable domain is SAVISQKPSRDICQRGTSLTIQCQVDSQVTMMFWYRQQPGQSLTLIATANQGSEATYESGFVIDKFPISRPNLTFSTLTVSNMSPEDSSIYLCSVGGRGTSSGNTIYFGEGSWLTVV.

This clone came up a few times. The J gene is TRBJ1-1, the V gene TRBV6-1; TRBD1 matches at 7 bases. This CDR3 spans 16 amino acids. Per germline, CDR1 MNHNS and CDR2 SASEGT. With 3 bases clipped from V and 0 bases from J, the junction kept 7 bases outside the gene matches. The CDR3 is CASSDPRDRLNTEAFF. The CDR3 coding sequence is TGTGCCAGCAGTGATCCGAGGGACAGACTGAACACTGAAGCTTTCTTT.

The chain is built from TRBV6-5 and TRBJ2-7, with TRBD2 matching over 8 bases. This CDR3 contains 16 residues. Germline V gene lookup returns CDR1 MNHEY and CDR2 SVGAGI. V dropped 0 bases and J dropped 2; count of bases not matched to a gene: 6. The CDR3 loop is CASSYSAGGGAYEQYF. CDR3 in DNA: TGTGCCAGCAGTTACTCGGCGGGGGGTGGTGCCTACGAGCAGTACTTC.

The chain combines TRBV29-1 with TRBJ1-1, with 9 bases lining up with TRBD1. Germline V gives CDR1 SQVTM, CDR2 ANQGSEA. The CDR3 sequence is 12 residues long. With 0 bases clipped from V and 8 bases from J, the junction kept 1 base outside the gene matches. The CDR3 DNA follows: TGCAGCGTTGAAGATGGGACAGGGGAAGCTTTCTTT. Translation gives CSVEDGTGEAFF.

The chain employs TRBV7-2 and TRBJ2-5, with 9 bases fitting TRBD1. The CDR3 contains 15 residues. V lost 3 bases to trimming and J lost 4 bases; unmatched junction nucleotides: 6. Germline V gene lookup returns CDR1 SGHTA and CDR2 FQGNSA. DNA of the CDR3: TGTGCCAGCAGCTTGGCCGGGACAGGGCCAGAGACCCAGTACTTC. It encodes CASSLAGTGPETQYF.

The V gene is TRBV11-2, the J gene TRBJ2-1, with 14 bases lining up with TRBD2. CDR1 and CDR2 from the germline V gene are SGHAT and FQNNGV. The CDR3 is 18 residues long. V lost 5 bases, J lost 5 bases, and 11 bases stayed unmatched. CDR3 sequence reads: CASSPTSGRVTNHNEQFF. The CDR3 coding sequence is TGTGCCAGCAGCCCGACTAGCGGGAGGGTCACGAACCACAATGAGCAGTTCTTC.

V is TRBV5-5 and J is TRBJ1-5; TRBD1 might be the D (6 bases). The CDR3 totals 14 residues. Trimming took off 1 base at V and 7 bases at J, with 12 bases between the two ends. Germline V gives CDR1 SGHKS, CDR2 YYEKEE (reference sequence). CDR3 nucleotides: TGTGCCAGCAGCTTGCAGGGGTCAGGCCAGCCCCAGCATTTT. The encoded protein is CASSLQGSGQPQHF.

This chain uses TRBV12-2 with TRBJ2-2; no check of the table's D call, TRBD1, against the DNA was made. TRBV12-2 is labeled a pseudogene. The CDR3 is made up of 21 amino acids. The CDR3 coding sequence is TGTGCAAGTCGCTTAGCGGGCAGGGGGCAACCTCAAACTCCGAACACCGGGGAGCTGTTTTTT. Residues: CASRLAGRGQPQTPNTGELFF.

With respect to this clone: Other DNA sequences in the sample encode the same CDR3. The chain combines TRBV2 with TRBJ2-7; no reliable D call. This CDR3 comprises 15 residues. V was trimmed by 1 base and J by 4 bases, leaving 14 bases between them. CDR1 is SNHLY and CDR2 is FYNNEI in the germline V gene. The CDR3 here is CASSEGQPGLYEQYF. CDR3 coding DNA: TGTGCCAGCAGTGAAGGACAACCCGGCCTGTACGAGCAGTACTTC.

This chain uses TRBV11-2 with TRBJ2-2; the match to TRBD2 covers 7 bases. CDR1 and CDR2 from the germline V gene are SGHAT and FQNNGV. V shed 3 bases and J 5 bases; nucleotides not matched to a gene: 15. The CDR3 is 18 amino acids. Here the CDR3 DNA reads TGTGCCAGCAGCTTCCGTCCTAGCGTGGGAGGGAGGACCGGGGAGCTGTTTTTT. It translates to CASSFRPSVGGRTGELFF.

The chain joins TRBV5-6 to TRBJ2-3; tentative D call: TRBD2 (6 bases). Germline CDR1 reads SGHDT; CDR2 reads YYEEEE. The CDR3 covers 15 residues. With 4 bases removed from V and 2 bases from J, the gap between germline ends came to 14 bases. The CDR3 loop is CASSPGLGDTDTQYF. Written as DNA, the CDR3 is TGTGCCAGCAGCCCGGGACTGGGGGACACAGATACGCAGTATTTT.

The V gene is TRBV18, the J gene TRBJ2-7, with a possible D match to TRBD2 (6 bases). This CDR3 region has 15 residues. Germline V CDR1 and CDR2: KGHSH, LQKENI. Trimming removed 2 bases from V and 6 bases from J, with 17 bases in between. The chain's CDR3 is CASSPWDSNFLEQYF. CDR3 coding DNA: TGTGCCAGCTCACCATGGGACTCAAATTTCCTCGAGCAGTACTTC.

This clone has more than one count but fewer than ten. CDR3 coding DNA: TGCGCCGCGGGGGCGCCCTCTGGAAACACCATATATTTT. The encoded protein is CAAGAPSGNTIYF. The chain has TRBV4-1 and TRBJ1-3; D possibly corresponds to TRBD1 (6 bases). The V and J ends lost 11 bases and 0 bases respectively, with 11 bases between them. This CDR3 is built from 13 residues. Per germline, CDR1 MGHRA and CDR2 YSYEKL.